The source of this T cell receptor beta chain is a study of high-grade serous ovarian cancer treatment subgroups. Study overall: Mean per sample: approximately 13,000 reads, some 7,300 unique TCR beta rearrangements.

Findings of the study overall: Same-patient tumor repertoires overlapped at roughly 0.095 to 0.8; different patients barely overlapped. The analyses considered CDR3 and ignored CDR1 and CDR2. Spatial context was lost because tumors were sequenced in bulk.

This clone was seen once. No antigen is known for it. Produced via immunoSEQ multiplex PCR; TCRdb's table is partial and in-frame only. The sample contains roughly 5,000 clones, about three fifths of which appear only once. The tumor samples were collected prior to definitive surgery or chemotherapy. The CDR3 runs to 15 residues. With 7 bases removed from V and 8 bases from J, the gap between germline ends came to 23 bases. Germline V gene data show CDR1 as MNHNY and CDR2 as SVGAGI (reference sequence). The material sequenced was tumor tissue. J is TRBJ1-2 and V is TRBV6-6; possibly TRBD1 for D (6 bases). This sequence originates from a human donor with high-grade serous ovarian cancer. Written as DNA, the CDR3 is TGTGCCAGCATCCTTGAAAGGGGGGGGCAGAAAGGCTACACCTTC. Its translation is CASILERGGQKGYTF.